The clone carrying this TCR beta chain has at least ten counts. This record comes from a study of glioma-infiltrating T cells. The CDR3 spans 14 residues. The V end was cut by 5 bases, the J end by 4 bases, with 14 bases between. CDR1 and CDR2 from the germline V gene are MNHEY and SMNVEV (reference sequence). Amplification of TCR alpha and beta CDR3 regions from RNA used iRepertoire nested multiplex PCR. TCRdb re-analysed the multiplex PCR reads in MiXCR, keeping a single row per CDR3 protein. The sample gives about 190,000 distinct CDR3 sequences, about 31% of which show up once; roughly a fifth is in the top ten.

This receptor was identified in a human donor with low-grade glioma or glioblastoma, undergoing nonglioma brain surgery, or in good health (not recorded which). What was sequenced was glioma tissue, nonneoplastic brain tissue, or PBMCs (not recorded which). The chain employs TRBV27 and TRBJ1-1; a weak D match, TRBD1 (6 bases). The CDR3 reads CASSLQGSGTEAFF. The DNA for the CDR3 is TGTGCCAGCAGTCTACAGGGATCGGGCACTGAAGCTTTCTTT.